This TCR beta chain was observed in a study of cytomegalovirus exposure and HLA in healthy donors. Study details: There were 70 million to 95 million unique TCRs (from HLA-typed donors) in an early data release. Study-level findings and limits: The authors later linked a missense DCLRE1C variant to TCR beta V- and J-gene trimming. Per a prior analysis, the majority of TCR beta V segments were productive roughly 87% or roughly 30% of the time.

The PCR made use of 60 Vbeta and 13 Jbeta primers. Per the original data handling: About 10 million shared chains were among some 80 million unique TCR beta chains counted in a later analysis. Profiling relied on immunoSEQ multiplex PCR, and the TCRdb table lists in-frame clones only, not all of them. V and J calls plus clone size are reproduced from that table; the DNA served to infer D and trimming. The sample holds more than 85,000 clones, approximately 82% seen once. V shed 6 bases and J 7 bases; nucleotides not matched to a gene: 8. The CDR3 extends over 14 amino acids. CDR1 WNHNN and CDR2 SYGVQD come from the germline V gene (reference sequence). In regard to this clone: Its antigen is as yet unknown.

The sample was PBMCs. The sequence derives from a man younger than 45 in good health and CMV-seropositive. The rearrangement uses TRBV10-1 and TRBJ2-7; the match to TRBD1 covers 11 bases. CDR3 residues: CASSPRTGGGEQYF. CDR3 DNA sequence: TGCGCCAGCAGCCCAAGGACAGGGGGCGGAGAGCAGTACTTC.